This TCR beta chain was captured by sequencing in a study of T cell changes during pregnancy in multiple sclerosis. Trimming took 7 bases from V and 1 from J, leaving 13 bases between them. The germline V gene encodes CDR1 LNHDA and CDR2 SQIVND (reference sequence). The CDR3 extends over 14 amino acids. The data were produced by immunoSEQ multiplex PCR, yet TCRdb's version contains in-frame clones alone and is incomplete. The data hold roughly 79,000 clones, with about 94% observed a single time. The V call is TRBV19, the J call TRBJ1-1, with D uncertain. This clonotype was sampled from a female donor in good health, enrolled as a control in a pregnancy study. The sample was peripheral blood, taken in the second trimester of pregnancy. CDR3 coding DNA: TGTGCCAGTACCTTAGGCCCAGGGAACACTGAAGCTTTCTTT. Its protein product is CASTLGPGNTEAFF.